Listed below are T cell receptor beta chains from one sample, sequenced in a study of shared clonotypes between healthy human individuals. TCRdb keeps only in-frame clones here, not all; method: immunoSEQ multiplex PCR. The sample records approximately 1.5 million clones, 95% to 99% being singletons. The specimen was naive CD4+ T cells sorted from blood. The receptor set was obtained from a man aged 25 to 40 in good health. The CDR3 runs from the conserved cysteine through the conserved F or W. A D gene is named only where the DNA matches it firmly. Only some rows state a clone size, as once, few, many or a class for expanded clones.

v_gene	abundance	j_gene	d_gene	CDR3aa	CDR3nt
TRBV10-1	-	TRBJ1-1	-	CASSGHKNTEAFF	TGCGCCAGCAGCGGACACAAGAACACTGAAGCTTTCTTT
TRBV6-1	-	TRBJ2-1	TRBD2	CASSEVAGGYNEQFF	TGTGCCAGCAGTGAAGTAGCGGGAGGGTACAATGAGCAGTTCTTC
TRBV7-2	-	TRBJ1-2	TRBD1	CASSLGQGPPPNYGYTF	TGTGCCAGCAGCCTGGGACAGGGGCCCCCCCCTAACTATGGCTACACCTTC
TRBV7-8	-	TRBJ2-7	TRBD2	CASSSGLAGPYEQYF	TGTGCCAGCAGCTCGGGACTAGCGGGACCCTACGAGCAGTACTTC
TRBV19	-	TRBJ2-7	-	CASSILQKSYEQYF	TGTGCCAGTAGTATATTACAGAAATCCTACGAGCAGTACTTC
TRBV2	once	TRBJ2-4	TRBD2	CASRAPGLAALAKNIQYF	TGTGCCAGCAGGGCTCCGGGACTAGCGGCCCTAGCCAAAAACATTCAGTACTTC
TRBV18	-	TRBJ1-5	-	CASSPRRGEQPQHF	TGTGCCAGCTCACCTAGAAGGGGAGAGCAGCCCCAGCATTTT
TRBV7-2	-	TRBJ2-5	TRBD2	CASSLLSGSPETQYF	TGTGCCAGCAGCTTACTAAGCGGGAGTCCGGAGACCCAGTACTTC
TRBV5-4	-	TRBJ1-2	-	CASSFPQGGNYGYTF	TGTGCCAGCAGCTTCCCCCAGGGCGGTAACTATGGCTACACCTTC
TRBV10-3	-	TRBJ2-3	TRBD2	CAISESPSSGGPTDTQYF	TGTGCCATCAGTGAGTCACCTAGCTCGGGAGGGCCAACAGATACGCAGTATTTT
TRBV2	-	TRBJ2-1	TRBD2	CASSRRTSGSSEQFF	TGTGCCAGCAGTAGACGGACTAGCGGGAGCAGTGAGCAGTTCTTC
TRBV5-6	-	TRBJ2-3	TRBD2	CASSLVAGGRTDTQYF	TGTGCCAGCAGCTTGGTGGCGGGAGGACGCACAGATACGCAGTATTTT
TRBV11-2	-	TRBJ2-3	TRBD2	CASSVDGTSGRITDTQYF	TGTGCCAGCAGCGTTGACGGGACTAGCGGGAGAATCACAGATACGCAGTATTTT
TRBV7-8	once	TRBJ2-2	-	CASSPVHTGELFF	TGTGCCAGCAGCCCCGTCCACACCGGGGAGCTGTTTTTT
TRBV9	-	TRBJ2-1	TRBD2	CASSPGLAGESGSYNEQFF	TGTGCCAGCAGCCCAGGACTAGCGGGAGAGTCGGGCTCCTACAATGAGCAGTTCTTC
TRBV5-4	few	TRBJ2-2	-	CASSLVSTGELFF	TGTGCCAGCAGCTTGGTGTCCACCGGGGAGCTGTTTTTT
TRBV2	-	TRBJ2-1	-	CASSPRDTHNEQFF	TGTGCCAGCAGTCCGCGGGACACCCACAATGAGCAGTTCTTC
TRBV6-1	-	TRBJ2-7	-	CASSVYTTGSRWEQYF	TGTGCCAGCAGTGTATACACGACAGGCTCCCGATGGGAGCAGTACTTC
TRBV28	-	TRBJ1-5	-	CASTFGRGRNQPQHF	TGTGCCAGCACTTTCGGCAGGGGAAGGAATCAGCCCCAGCATTTT
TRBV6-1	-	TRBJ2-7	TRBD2	CASSEDSGPSYEQYF	TGTGCCAGCAGTGAAGATAGCGGGCCCTCCTACGAGCAGTACTTC
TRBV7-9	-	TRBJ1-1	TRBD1	CASSPTGVEMNTEAFF	TGTGCCAGCAGCCCAACAGGGGTGGAAATGAACACTGAAGCTTTCTTT
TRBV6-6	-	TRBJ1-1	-	CASTPMQHTEAFF	TGTGCCAGCACCCCCATGCAGCACACTGAAGCTTTCTTT
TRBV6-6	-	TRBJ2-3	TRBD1	CASSYFLDREYF	TGTGCCAGCAGTTACTTTTTGGACAGGGAGTATTTT
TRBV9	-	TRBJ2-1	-	CASSVEEGWGYNEQFF	TGTGCCAGCAGCGTAGAAGAAGGGTGGGGTTACAATGAGCAGTTCTTC
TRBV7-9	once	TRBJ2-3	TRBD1	CASSWNRGDTQYF	TGTGCCAGCAGTTGGAACAGGGGAGATACGCAGTATTTT
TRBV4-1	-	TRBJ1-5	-	CASRDRAFYSNQPQHF	TGCGCCAGCAGGGATCGGGCCTTCTATAGCAATCAGCCCCAGCATTTT
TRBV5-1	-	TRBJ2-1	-	CASSLELVVDEQFF	TGCGCCAGCAGCTTGGAACTAGTAGTAGATGAGCAGTTCTTC
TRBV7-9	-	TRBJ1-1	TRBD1	CASSLGTGFAEAFF	TGTGCCAGCAGCTTGGGGACAGGGTTCGCTGAAGCTTTCTTT
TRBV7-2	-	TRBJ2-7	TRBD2	CASSLPGGVPLHYEQYF	TGTGCCAGCAGCTTACCGGGGGGAGTTCCTCTTCATTACGAGCAGTACTTC
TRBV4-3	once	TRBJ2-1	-	CASSQDIAPAYNEQFF	TGCGCCAGCAGCCAAGATATCGCGCCCGCCTACAATGAGCAGTTCTTC
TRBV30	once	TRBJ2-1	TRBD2	CAWGTSGGNEQFF	TGTGCCTGGGGGACTAGCGGCGGCAATGAGCAGTTCTTC
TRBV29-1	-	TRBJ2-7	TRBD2	CSVGLALGIEQYF	TGCAGCGTTGGACTAGCGCTGGGTATCGAGCAGTACTTC
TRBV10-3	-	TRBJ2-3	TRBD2	CAISGLAGGGSDTQYF	TGTGCCATCAGTGGACTAGCGGGAGGGGGGTCAGATACGCAGTATTTT
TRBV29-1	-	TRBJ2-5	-	CSVVSPLQETQYF	TGCAGCGTTGTAAGCCCGTTGCAAGAGACCCAGTACTTC
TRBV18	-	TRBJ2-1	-	CASLINNEQFF	TGTGCCAGCCTAATTAACAATGAGCAGTTCTTC
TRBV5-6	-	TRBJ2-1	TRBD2	CASSAGLADYNEQFF	TGTGCCAGCAGCGCTGGACTAGCGGACTACAATGAGCAGTTCTTC
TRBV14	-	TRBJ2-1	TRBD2	CASSQEWLAGGNEQFF	TGTGCCAGCAGCCAAGAGTGGCTAGCGGGAGGGAATGAGCAGTTCTTC
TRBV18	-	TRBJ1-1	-	CASSPPGGRTEAFF	TGTGCCAGCTCACCACCGGGGGGTCGGACTGAAGCTTTCTTT
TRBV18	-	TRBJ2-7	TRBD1	CASSPPPGQGYEQYF	TGTGCCAGCTCACCACCCCCGGGACAGGGCTACGAGCAGTACTTC
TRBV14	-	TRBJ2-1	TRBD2	CASSQGSGKRTEQFF	TGTGCCAGCAGCCAGGGAAGCGGGAAAAGGACTGAGCAGTTCTTC
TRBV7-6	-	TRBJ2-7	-	CASSLESYEQYF	TGTGCCAGCAGCTTAGAGAGCTACGAGCAGTACTTC
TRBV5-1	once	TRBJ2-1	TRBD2	CASSLVTGGRAIGEQFF	TGCGCCAGCAGCTTGGTGACGGGCGGGAGGGCCATCGGTGAGCAGTTCTTC
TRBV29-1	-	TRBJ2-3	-	CSVPRASATDTQYF	TGCAGCGTTCCCAGGGCTAGCGCCACAGATACGCAGTATTTT